This entry describes one T cell receptor beta chain. This clone was picked up one time. Its binding antigen is unknown. No clone much larger than this one lies a single base away; base qualities are absent. The data originate from a study of T cell responses to AZD1222 COVID-19 vaccine (dated by TCRdb to the early 2020s). Describing the broader study: AZD1222 recipients given second doses at about 4 weeks or at about 12 weeks were pooled, since spike-specific TCR depth and breadth were not found to differ between the two schedules. Trial participants were enrolled by age into subgroups of 18-55, 56-69 and 70-plus years, and around 140, 26 and 57 TCR-sequenced participants, respectively, were included in these subgroups. A total of more than 230 trial participants underwent TCR sequencing, of whom around 200 received two doses of AZD1222 and about 25 received two doses of the MenACWY control vaccine.

The CDR3 regions of human TCRbeta chains were subjected to immunosequencing. On the study's bioinformatics: Repertoire TCRs were matched against a reference library of SARS-CoV-2-specific TCRs generated with the MIRA antigen-specificity platform. Breadth was defined as the fraction of unique TCRs that were SARS-CoV-2-associated, and depth was defined as the fraction of total T cells that were SARS-CoV-2-associated. Using the MIRA data, each spike-specific TCR was assigned both to the spike region to which the TCR was reactive and to a CD4 or CD8 class. Log10-transformed breadth and depth values were compared by one-way ANOVA with Sidak's multiple comparisons tests. In its TCRdb copy, this immuneACCESS table keeps in-frame sequences only and misses some clones. Where compared with another copy, unresolved V genes explain less than half of these, and the others have no known cause. V and J calls and clone size are those listed in that table; D and trimming were worked out from the DNA. This sample lists some 90,000 clones; around nine tenths were detected once. The top ten constitute 2.4% of the sample.

What the authors observed across the whole study: CD4 TCRs associated with the vaccine covered the entire spike protein, and the dominant responses were in regions 160-218 and 743-854. Because no day 14 peak-response samples were available, repertoires were characterized only after the peak T cell response. Reportedly, close to half of the unique spike-specific TCRs recognized epitopes lying outside the regions that are mutated in the B.1.351 and B.1.1.7 variants. After two AZD1222 doses, both the breadth and the depth of spike-specific TCRs were significantly higher than at day 0 and than in MenACWY recipients. Most participants were white British and females outnumbered males, and the authors suggested that clonal diversity may have been underestimated. Only six AZD1222 recipients were SARS-CoV-2 seropositive at baseline, limiting conclusions about previously exposed vaccinees. In the small 56-69-year group, the increase in depth fell short of significance, most likely because of low power.

What this sample's time point label stands for: baseline before first vaccination. Vaccinee samples were obtained from the UK trials COV001 and COV002, which included a single-blind randomized controlled phase 2/3 trial of AZD1222 (ChAdOx1 nCoV-19) in healthy adults. For TCRbeta chain sequencing, PBMC samples from trial participants were taken at day 0 and at day 28 after the second dose. The germline V gene gives CDR1 as SGHNT and CDR2 as YENEEA. Reading from cysteine to phenylalanine, the CDR3 counts 15 amino acids. Here the CDR3 DNA is all that survives: 45 bases in frame from base 1. Germline trimming amounts to 1 base on V and 0 bases on J, with 0 as the count of junction bases outside the gene matches.

This receptor was taken from an adult in good health. This material consisted of peripheral blood, taken on day 0 of AZD1222 vaccination. The chain links TRBV11-3 with TRBJ2-1, with 7 bases in between that match TRBD1. The CDR3 loop reads CASSLGDSSYNEQFF. The sequenced DNA is TGTGCCAGCAGCTTAGGGGACAGCTCCTACAATGAGCAGTTCTTC.